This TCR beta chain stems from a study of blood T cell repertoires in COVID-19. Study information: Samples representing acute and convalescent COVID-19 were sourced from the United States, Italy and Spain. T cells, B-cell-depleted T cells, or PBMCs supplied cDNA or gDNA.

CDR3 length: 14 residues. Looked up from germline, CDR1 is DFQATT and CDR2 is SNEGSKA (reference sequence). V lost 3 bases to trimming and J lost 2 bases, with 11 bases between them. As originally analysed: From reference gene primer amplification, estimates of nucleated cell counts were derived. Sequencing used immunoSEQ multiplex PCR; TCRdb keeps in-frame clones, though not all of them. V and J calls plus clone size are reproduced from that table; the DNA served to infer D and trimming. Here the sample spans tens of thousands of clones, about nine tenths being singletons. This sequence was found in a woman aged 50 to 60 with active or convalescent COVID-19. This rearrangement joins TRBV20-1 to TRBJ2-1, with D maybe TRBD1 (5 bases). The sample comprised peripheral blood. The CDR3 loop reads CSASRGPAYNEQFF. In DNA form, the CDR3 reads TGCAGTGCTAGTAGGGGCCCCGCCTACAATGAGCAGTTCTTC.